This T cell receptor beta chain was sequenced for a study of T cell responses to AZD1222 COVID-19 vaccine. Looked up from germline, CDR1 is LGHNA and CDR2 is YNFKEQ. Losses at the gene ends were 4 bases for V and 7 bases for J; bases not matched to a gene: 7. The CDR3 extends over 15 amino acids. In regard to this clone: The target antigen is unknown.

Data came from immunoSEQ multiplex PCR; TCRdb stores just in-frame clones and leaves some out. Here the sample spans 100,000 to 140,000 clones, around 90% being singletons. General study points: Following two doses of AZD1222, Spike-specific TCR breadth and depth rose. The sample set comprised mostly white British donors with more females, and clonal diversity was possibly underestimated.

The specimen was peripheral blood, collected 28 days after the second AZD1222 dose. The source is an adult who received the AZD1222 COVID-19 vaccine. V and J are TRBV4-2 and TRBJ2-4; 10 nucleotides agree with TRBD1. The CDR3 nucleotides read TGTGCCAGCAGCCCCCGGGACAGGGGAGGTAACATTCAGTACTTC. This translates into CASSPRDRGGNIQYF.